This T cell receptor beta chain was retrieved from a study of blood T cell repertoires in COVID-19. Measured with immunoSEQ multiplex PCR; TCRdb has only the in-frame clones, and not every one. Of approximately 210,000 clones in the sample, roughly 86% were seen once. Germline V gene data show CDR1 as SGHRS and CDR2 as YFSETQ. V gave up 2 bases and J gave up 13 bases; unmatched junction bases: 2. The CDR3 is 11 residues long. The sample was peripheral blood. The chain joins TRBV5-1 to TRBJ2-4; 8 bases map to TRBD1. This clonotype was obtained from a woman aged 40 to 50 with acute or convalescent COVID-19. CDR3 nucleotide sequence: TGCGCCAGCAGCTTACAGGGGGAACAGTACTTC. Translated, it gives CASSLQGEQYF.